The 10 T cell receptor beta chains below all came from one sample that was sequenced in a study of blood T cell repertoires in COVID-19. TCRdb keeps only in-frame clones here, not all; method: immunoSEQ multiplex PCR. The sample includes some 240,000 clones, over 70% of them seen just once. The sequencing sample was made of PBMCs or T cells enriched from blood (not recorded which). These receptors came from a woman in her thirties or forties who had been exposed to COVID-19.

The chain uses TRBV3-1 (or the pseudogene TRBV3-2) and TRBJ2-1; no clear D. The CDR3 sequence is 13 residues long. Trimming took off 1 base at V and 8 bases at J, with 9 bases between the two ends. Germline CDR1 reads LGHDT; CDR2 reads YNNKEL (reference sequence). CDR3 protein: CASSQACVDEQFF. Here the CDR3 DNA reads TGTGCCAGCAGCCAAGCTTGCGTTGATGAGCAGTTCTTC.

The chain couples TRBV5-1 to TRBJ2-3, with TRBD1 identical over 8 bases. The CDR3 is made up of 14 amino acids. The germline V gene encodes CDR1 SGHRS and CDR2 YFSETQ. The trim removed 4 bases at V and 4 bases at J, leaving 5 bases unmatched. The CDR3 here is CASSPGQGPDTQYF. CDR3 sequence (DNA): TGCGCCAGCAGCCCAGGACAGGGCCCAGATACGCAGTATTTT. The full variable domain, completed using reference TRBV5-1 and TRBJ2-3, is KAGVTQTPRYLIKTRGQQVTLSCSPISGHRSVSWYQQTPGQGLQFLFEYFSETQRNKGNFPGRFSGRQFSNSRSEMNVSTLELGDSALYLCASSPGQGPDTQYFGPGTRLTVL.

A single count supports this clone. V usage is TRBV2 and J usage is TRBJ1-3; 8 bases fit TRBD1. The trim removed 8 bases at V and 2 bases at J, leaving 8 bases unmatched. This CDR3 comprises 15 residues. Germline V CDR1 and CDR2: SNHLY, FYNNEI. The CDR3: CASGGQGTPGNTIYF. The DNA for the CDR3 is TGTGCCAGCGGAGGACAGGGAACTCCTGGAAACACCATATATTTT.

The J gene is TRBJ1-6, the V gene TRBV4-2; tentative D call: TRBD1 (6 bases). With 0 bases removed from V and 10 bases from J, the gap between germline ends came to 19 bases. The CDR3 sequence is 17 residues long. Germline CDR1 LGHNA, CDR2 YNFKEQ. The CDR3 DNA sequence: TGTGCCAGCAGCCAAGACCACACTCCGACCAGGGGATCACCCCTCCACTTT. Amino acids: CASSQDHTPTRGSPLHF.

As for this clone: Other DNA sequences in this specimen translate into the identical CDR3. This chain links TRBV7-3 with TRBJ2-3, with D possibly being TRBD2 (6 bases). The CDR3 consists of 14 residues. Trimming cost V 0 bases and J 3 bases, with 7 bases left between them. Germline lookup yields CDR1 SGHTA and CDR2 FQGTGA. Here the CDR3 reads CASSLTGGTDTQYF. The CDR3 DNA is TGTGCCAGCAGCTTAACGGGGGGTACAGATACGCAGTATTTT. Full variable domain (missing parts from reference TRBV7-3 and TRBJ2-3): GAGVSQTPSNKVTEKGKYVELRCDPISGHTALYWYRQSLGQGPEFLIYFQGTGAADDSGLPNDRFFAVRPEGSVSTLKIQRTERGDSAVYLCASSLTGGTDTQYFGPGTRLTVL.

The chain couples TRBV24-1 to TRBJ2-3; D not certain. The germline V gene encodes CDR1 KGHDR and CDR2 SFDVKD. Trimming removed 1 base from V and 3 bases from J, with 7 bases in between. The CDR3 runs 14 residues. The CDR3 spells CATSDFRRTDTQYF. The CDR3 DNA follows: TGTGCCACCAGTGATTTTCGCAGGACAGATACGCAGTATTTT.

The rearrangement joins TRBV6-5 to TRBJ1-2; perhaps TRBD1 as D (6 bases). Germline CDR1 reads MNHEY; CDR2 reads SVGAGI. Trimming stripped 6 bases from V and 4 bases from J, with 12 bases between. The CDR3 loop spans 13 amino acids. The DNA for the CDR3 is TGTGCCAGCAGATCGACAGGAGCCTATGGCTACACCTTC. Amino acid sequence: CASRSTGAYGYTF.

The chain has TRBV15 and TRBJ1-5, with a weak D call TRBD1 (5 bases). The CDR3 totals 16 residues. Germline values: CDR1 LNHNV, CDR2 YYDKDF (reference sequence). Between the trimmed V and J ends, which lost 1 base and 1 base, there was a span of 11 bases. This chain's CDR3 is CATSRGKGQSNQPQHF. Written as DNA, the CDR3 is TGTGCCACCAGCAGAGGAAAAGGACAAAGCAATCAGCCCCAGCATTTT. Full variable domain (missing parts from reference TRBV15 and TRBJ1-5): DAMVIQNPRYQVTQFGKPVTLSCSQTLNHNVMYWYQQKSSQAPKLLFHYYDKDFNNEADTPDNFQSRRPNTSFCFLDIRSPGLGDTAMYLCATSRGKGQSNQPQHFGDGTRLSIL.

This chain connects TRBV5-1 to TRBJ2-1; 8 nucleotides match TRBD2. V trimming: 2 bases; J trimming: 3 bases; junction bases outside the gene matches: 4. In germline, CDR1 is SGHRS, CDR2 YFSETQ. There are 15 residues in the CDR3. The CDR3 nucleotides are TGCGCCAGCAGCTTTACCGGGACTAGCTACAATGAGCAGTTCTTC. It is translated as CASSFTGTSYNEQFF.

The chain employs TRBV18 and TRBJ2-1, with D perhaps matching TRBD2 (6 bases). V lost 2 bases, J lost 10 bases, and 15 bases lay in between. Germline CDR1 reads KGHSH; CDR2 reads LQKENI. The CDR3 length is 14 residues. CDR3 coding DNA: TGTGCCAGCTCACCAGAACCCCTAGCGCGGGAGCAGTTCTTC. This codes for CASSPEPLAREQFF.